A selection of T cell receptor beta chains follows, all from one sample in a study of blood T cell repertoires in COVID-19. Some clones are missing from TCRdb's copy, which holds only in-frame ones; the method was immunoSEQ multiplex PCR. The profile shows more than 110,000 clones, 65% to 90% of them singletons. Specimen: peripheral blood. Every receptor here comes from a man aged 50-59 years with acute or convalescent COVID-19. Both conserved end residues are part of each CDR3. The D gene is left open where the match is weak.

d_gene: NA
v_gene: TRBV12-3/TRBV12-4
j_gene: TRBJ2-1
CDR3aa: CASSFTGDEQFF

d_gene: TRBD1
v_gene: TRBV4-1
j_gene: TRBJ1-5
CDR3aa: CASSHHGQGAWPQHF

d_gene: TRBD1
v_gene: TRBV5-1
j_gene: TRBJ2-2
CDR3aa: CASSGSFSTGGLTGELFF

d_gene: NA
v_gene: TRBV10-3
j_gene: TRBJ1-3
CDR3aa: CATGLGSSGNTIYF

d_gene: NA
v_gene: TRBV5-4
j_gene: TRBJ2-5
CDR3aa: CASSFQGKETQYF

d_gene: NA
v_gene: TRBV10-3
j_gene: TRBJ2-1
CDR3aa: CAIGGGHEQFF

d_gene: NA
v_gene: TRBV9
j_gene: TRBJ2-3
CDR3aa: CASSALSVERGPDTQYF

d_gene: NA
v_gene: TRBV19
j_gene: TRBJ2-6
CDR3aa: CATQRAGANVLTF

d_gene: NA
v_gene: TRBV4-1
j_gene: TRBJ1-1
CDR3aa: CASSREARGTEAFF

d_gene: NA
v_gene: TRBV11-2
j_gene: TRBJ1-3
CDR3aa: CASSSTAGPWNTIYF

d_gene: TRBD2
v_gene: TRBV2
j_gene: TRBJ2-5
CDR3aa: CASHDREGQETQYF

d_gene: TRBD1
v_gene: TRBV30
j_gene: TRBJ2-5
CDR3aa: CAWSVDPGQLISFQETQYF

d_gene: TRBD1
v_gene: TRBV5-5
j_gene: TRBJ2-5
CDR3aa: CASSTGTGGETQYF

d_gene: TRBD2
v_gene: TRBV5-1
j_gene: TRBJ2-7
CDR3aa: CASSLGVTSGSGEQYF

d_gene: TRBD1
v_gene: TRBV6-1
j_gene: TRBJ2-7
CDR3aa: CASSEQQGSYEQYF

d_gene: NA
v_gene: TRBV7-8
j_gene: TRBJ1-2
CDR3aa: CASSLRGGGYTF

d_gene: NA
v_gene: TRBV25-1
j_gene: TRBJ1-5
CDR3aa: CASSDTGNSPQHF

d_gene: NA
v_gene: TRBV11-2
j_gene: TRBJ2-1
CDR3aa: CASSLGLRGRYNEQFF

d_gene: NA
v_gene: TRBV6-7
j_gene: TRBJ2-5
CDR3aa: CASSYRLVRETQYF

d_gene: TRBD1
v_gene: TRBV5-6
j_gene: TRBJ1-3
CDR3aa: CASSLAGQGTGNTIYF

d_gene: NA
v_gene: TRBV10-2
j_gene: TRBJ1-5
CDR3aa: CASSLEGGYQPQHF

d_gene: NA
v_gene: TRBV3-1/TRBV3-2
j_gene: TRBJ1-6
CDR3aa: CASSQNYRLYNSPLHF

d_gene: TRBD1
v_gene: TRBV2
j_gene: TRBJ1-5
CDR3aa: CASRGTGGPNQPQHF

d_gene: NA
v_gene: TRBV24-1
j_gene: TRBJ2-6
CDR3aa: CATSDTGRSGANVLTF

d_gene: TRBD2
v_gene: TRBV11-3
j_gene: TRBJ2-7
CDR3aa: CASSLREGRSSYEQYF

d_gene: TRBD1
v_gene: TRBV5-1
j_gene: TRBJ1-1
CDR3aa: CASSRDGDRDTEAFF

d_gene: TRBD1
v_gene: TRBV30
j_gene: TRBJ1-1
CDR3aa: CAWSKTGGQLEAFF

d_gene: NA
v_gene: TRBV9
j_gene: TRBJ1-4
CDR3aa: CASSVGARNEKLFF

d_gene: TRBD1
v_gene: TRBV6-5
j_gene: TRBJ2-7
CDR3aa: CASTTRTGGPVEQYF

d_gene: TRBD2
v_gene: TRBV5-1
j_gene: TRBJ2-2
CDR3aa: CASSLERGSYTGELFF

d_gene: TRBD2
v_gene: TRBV7-8
j_gene: TRBJ2-7
CDR3aa: CASSSGLAYEQYF

d_gene: NA
v_gene: TRBV10-3
j_gene: TRBJ2-7
CDR3aa: CAIADRSRLYEQYF

d_gene: NA
v_gene: TRBV6-1
j_gene: TRBJ1-4
CDR3aa: CASSGVPGDHNEKLFF

d_gene: TRBD1
v_gene: TRBV19
j_gene: TRBJ1-5
CDR3aa: CASSSQGASNQPQHF

d_gene: NA
v_gene: TRBV3-1/TRBV3-2
j_gene: TRBJ2-3
CDR3aa: CASSSAADSTDTQYF

d_gene: TRBD2
v_gene: TRBV3-1/TRBV3-2
j_gene: TRBJ2-1
CDR3aa: CASSPGLADYNEQFF

d_gene: NA
v_gene: TRBV4-1
j_gene: TRBJ1-3
CDR3aa: CASSQGITLGRDSGNTIYF

d_gene: TRBD1
v_gene: TRBV9
j_gene: TRBJ1-5
CDR3aa: CASSFQGAWNQPQHF

d_gene: NA
v_gene: TRBV30
j_gene: TRBJ1-1
CDR3aa: CAWRRRYTEAFF

d_gene: TRBD2
v_gene: TRBV6-6
j_gene: TRBJ2-5
CDR3aa: CASSSSSGPTKETQYF

d_gene: TRBD1
v_gene: TRBV28
j_gene: TRBJ1-5
CDR3aa: CASSSDRGGNQPQHF

d_gene: NA
v_gene: TRBV11-1
j_gene: TRBJ1-1
CDR3aa: CASSLAVTQEAFF

d_gene: TRBD1
v_gene: TRBV11-2
j_gene: TRBJ2-6
CDR3aa: CASRGTQGVVSGANVLTF

d_gene: TRBD1
v_gene: TRBV10-3
j_gene: TRBJ1-4
CDR3aa: CAISESGTANEKLFF

d_gene: NA
v_gene: TRBV5-1
j_gene: TRBJ1-1
CDR3aa: CASSSRQMNTEAFF

d_gene: TRBD1
v_gene: TRBV10-1
j_gene: TRBJ1-1
CDR3aa: CASSRGQGNTEAFF

d_gene: TRBD1
v_gene: TRBV5-6
j_gene: TRBJ1-3
CDR3aa: CASSLPGQGPGNTIYF

d_gene: TRBD1
v_gene: TRBV15
j_gene: TRBJ1-5
CDR3aa: CATSSDRGIDQPQHF

d_gene: TRBD2
v_gene: TRBV23-1
j_gene: TRBJ2-7
CDR3aa: CASTPSGGADYEQYF

d_gene: NA
v_gene: TRBV19
j_gene: TRBJ1-1
CDR3aa: CASRTGVMNTEAFF

d_gene: TRBD2
v_gene: TRBV13
j_gene: TRBJ2-1
CDR3aa: CASNRLAGSPEQFF

d_gene: NA
v_gene: TRBV18
j_gene: TRBJ1-1
CDR3aa: CASSPRGYYAEAFF

d_gene: NA
v_gene: TRBV19
j_gene: TRBJ2-1
CDR3aa: CASSHFLARSYNEQFF